One and the same sample provided the 4 T cell receptor beta chains below, sequenced in a study of T-cell reconstitution after alpha-beta-depleted transplantation in children (dated by TCRdb to about 2016). Receptor libraries were prepared by PCR. Sequencing was performed on an Illumina HiSeq 2500. To normalize quantification of the TCRbeta repertoire, the TCR libraries were built with molecular barcoding that relied on unique molecular identifiers. TCRdb reprocessing: public reads trimmed at Q25 with fastp, clones called with MiXCR, in-frame beta chains kept. All rows with the same CDR3 protein become a single entry with the most common DNA and genes. Within this sample are hundreds of thousands of distinct CDR3 sequences, with 10% to 15% of them counted one time only. The top ten clones comprise around 2.2% of the sample. This specimen's treatment or condition label, interpreted: allogeneic hematopoietic cell transplantation with graft depleted of TCRalphabeta T cells and CD19 B cells.

The sample here was PBMCs, mostly from graft donor cells, taken 360 days after TCRalphabeta/CD19-depleted stem cell transplant. The receptors were sampled from a male patient younger than 18 who had a stem cell transplant for acute myeloid leukemia, so the T cells may come from the graft donor.

This chain links TRBV7-2 with TRBJ1-2; tentatively, D is TRBD1 (6 bases). This CDR3 has 16 residues. Trimming removed 1 base from V and 8 bases from J, with 20 bases in between. Per the germline V gene, CDR1 is SGHTA and CDR2 is FQGNSA. CDR3 residues: CASSLEGTITLWGYTF. The DNA for the CDR3 is TGTGCCAGCAGCTTAGAGGGGACAATTACTCTGTGGGGCTACACCTTC.

The rearrangement uses TRBV6-1 and TRBJ2-2; 9 bases are shared with TRBD1. V was pared by 5 bases and J by 6 bases, with 13 bases of the junction left unmatched. Germline V gene lookup returns CDR1 MNHNS and CDR2 SASEGT. The CDR3 totals 17 residues. The CDR3 DNA sequence: TGTGCCAGCAGTCGAGAAAGTGGGACAGGGTACGCCGGGGAGCTGTTTTTT. Amino acids: CASSRESGTGYAGELFF.

The chain recombines TRBV6-1 with TRBJ2-5, with 8 bases identical to TRBD2. After removal of 6 bases from V and 7 bases from J, the junction contained 19 bases not matched to a gene. The CDR3 has 17 residues. Germline V gives CDR1 MNHNS, CDR2 SASEGT. In DNA, the CDR3 is TGTGCCAGCAGCCCCATATCGGCTAGCGGGCCCGGGGTGACCCAGTACTTC. Amino acids: CASSPISASGPGVTQYF.

The chain is built from TRBV6-2 or TRBV6-3 and TRBJ2-1; 13 bases fit TRBD2. Germline CDR1 reads MNHEY; CDR2 reads SVGEGT. The CDR3 loop spans 17 amino acids. V was pared by 3 bases and J by 2 bases, with 4 bases of the junction left unmatched. CDR3 sequence: CASSYFGTSGTYNEQFF. DNA for the CDR3: TGTGCCAGCAGTTATTTCGGGACTAGCGGGACCTACAATGAGCAGTTCTTC.